This TCR beta chain was obtained from a study of OX40 agonist ivuxolimab in advanced cancers. Study-level results: With doses of 0.1 to 3.0 mg/kg, CD4+ and CD8+ blood T cells had undergone clonal expansion by week 6.

This CDR3 comprises 15 residues. V lost 5 bases, J lost 3 bases, and 5 bases stayed unmatched. Per germline, CDR1 SGHNT and CDR2 YYREEE (reference sequence). For this clone: What it binds is unknown.

Assay: immunoSEQ multiplex PCR; the TCRdb copy retains only in-frame clones and omits some. The sample consists of 60,000 to 80,000 clones, roughly four fifths of them appearing once. The V call is TRBV5-4, the J call TRBJ2-5, with 12 bases identical to TRBD1. The receptor's source is an adult with an advanced solid tumor such as melanoma, head and neck, liver or kidney cancer. The sample in question was CD4+ or CD8+ T cells sorted from blood, obtained in a trial of the OX40 agonist ivuxolimab. The CDR3 DNA reads TGTGCCAGCAGTGGGACAGGGGGCCGCGAAGAGACCCAGTACTTC. Translation gives CASSGTGGREETQYF.